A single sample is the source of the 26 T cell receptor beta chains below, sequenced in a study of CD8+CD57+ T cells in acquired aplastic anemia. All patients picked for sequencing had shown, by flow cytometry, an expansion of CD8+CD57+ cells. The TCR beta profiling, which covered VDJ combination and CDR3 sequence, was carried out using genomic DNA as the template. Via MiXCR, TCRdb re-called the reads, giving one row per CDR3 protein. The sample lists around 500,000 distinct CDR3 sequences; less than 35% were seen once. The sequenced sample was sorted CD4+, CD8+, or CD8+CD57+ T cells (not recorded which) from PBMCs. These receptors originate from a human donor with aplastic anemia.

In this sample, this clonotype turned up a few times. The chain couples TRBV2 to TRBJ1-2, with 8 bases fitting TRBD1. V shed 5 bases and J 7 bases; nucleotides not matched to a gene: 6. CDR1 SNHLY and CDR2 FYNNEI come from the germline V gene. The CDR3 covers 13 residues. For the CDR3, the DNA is TGTGCCAGCAGTATTAGACAGGGGTTTGGCTACACCTTC. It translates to CASSIRQGFGYTF.

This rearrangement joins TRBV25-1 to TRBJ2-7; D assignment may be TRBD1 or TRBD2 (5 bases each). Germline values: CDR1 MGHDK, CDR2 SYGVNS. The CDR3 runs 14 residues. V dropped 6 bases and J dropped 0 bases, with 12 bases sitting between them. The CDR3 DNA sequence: TGTGCCAGCAGCTCCCGGGGCACCTCCTACGAGCAGTACTTC. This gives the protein CASSSRGTSYEQYF.

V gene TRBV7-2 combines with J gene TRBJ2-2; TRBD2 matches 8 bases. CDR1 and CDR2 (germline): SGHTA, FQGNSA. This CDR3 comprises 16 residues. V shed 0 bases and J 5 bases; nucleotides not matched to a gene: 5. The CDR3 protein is CASSLAGTRDTGELFF. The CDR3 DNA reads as TGTGCCAGCAGCTTAGCCGGGACTAGAGATACCGGGGAGCTGTTTTTT.

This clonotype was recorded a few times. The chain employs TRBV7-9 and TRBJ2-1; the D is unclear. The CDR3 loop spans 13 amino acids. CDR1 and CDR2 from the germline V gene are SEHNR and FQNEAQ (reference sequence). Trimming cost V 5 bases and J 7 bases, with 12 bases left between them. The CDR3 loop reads CASSRIGSNEQFF. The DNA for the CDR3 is TGTGCCAGCAGCAGGATTGGGTCTAATGAGCAGTTCTTC.

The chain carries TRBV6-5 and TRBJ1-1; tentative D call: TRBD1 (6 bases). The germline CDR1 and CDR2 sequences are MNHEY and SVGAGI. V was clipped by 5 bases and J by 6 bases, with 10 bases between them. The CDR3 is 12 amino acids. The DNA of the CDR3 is TGTGCCAGCAGTCCACAGGGCGCTGAAGCTTTCTTT. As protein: CASSPQGAEAFF.

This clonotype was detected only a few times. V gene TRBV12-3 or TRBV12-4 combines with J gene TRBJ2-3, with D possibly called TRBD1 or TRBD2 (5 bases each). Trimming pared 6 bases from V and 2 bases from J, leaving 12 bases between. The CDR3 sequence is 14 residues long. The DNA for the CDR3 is TGTGCCAGCAGCCCCCGGGACCCCACAGATACGCAGTATTTT. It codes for CASSPRDPTDTQYF.

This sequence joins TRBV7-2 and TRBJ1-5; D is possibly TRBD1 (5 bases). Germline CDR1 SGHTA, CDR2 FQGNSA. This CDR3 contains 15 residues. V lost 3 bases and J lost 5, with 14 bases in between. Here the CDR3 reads CASSLPGRLDQPQHF. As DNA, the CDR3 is TGTGCCAGCAGCTTGCCAGGGAGGTTGGATCAGCCCCAGCATTTT.

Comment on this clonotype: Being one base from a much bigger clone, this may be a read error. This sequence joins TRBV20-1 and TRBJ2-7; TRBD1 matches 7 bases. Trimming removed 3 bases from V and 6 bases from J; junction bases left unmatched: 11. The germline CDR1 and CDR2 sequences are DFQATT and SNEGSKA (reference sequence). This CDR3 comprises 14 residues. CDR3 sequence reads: CSASADRTLIEQYF. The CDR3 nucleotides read TGCAGTGCTAGCGCGGACAGGACCCTGATCGAGCAGTACTTC.

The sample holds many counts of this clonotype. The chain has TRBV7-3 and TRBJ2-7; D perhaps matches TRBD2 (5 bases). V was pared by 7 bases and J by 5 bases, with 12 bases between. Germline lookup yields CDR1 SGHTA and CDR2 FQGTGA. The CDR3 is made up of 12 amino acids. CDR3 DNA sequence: TGTGCCAGCACACCCATGGAGGACGAGCAGTACTTC. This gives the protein CASTPMEDEQYF. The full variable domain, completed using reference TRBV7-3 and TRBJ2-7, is GAGVSQTPSNKVTEKGKYVELRCDPISGHTALYWYRQSLGQGPEFLIYFQGTGAADDSGLPNDRFFAVRPEGSVSTLKIQRTERGDSAVYLCASTPMEDEQYFGPGTRLTVT.

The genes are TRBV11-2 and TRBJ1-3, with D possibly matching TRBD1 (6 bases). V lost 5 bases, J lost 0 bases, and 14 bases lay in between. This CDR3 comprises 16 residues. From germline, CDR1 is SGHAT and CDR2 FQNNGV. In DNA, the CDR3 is TGTGCCAGCAGCGTGCAACAGGGAGCCTCTGGAAACACCATATATTTT. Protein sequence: CASSVQQGASGNTIYF.

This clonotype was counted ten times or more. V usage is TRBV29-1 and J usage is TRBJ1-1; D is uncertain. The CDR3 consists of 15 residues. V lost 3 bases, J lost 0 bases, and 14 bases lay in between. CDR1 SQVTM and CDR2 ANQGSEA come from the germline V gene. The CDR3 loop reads CSVDMGLAVNTEAFF. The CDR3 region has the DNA TGCAGCGTTGATATGGGCTTGGCGGTGAACACTGAAGCTTTCTTT.

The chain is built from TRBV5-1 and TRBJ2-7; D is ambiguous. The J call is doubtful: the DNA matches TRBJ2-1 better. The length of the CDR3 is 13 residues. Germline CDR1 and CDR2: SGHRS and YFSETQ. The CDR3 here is CASSWREMNEQFF. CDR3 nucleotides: TGCGCCAGCAGCTGGCGAGAGATGAATGAGCAGTTCTTC.

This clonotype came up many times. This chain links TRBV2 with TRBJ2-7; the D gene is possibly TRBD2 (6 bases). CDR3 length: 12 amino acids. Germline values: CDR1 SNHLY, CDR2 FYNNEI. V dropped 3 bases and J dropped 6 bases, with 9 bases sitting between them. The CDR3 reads CASSELGGEQYF. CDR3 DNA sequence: TGTGCCAGCAGTGAGTTGGGGGGCGAGCAGTACTTC.

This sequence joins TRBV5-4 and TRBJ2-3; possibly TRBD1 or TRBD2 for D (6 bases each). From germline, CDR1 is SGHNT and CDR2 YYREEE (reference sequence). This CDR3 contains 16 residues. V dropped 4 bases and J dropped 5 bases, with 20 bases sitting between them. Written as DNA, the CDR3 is TGTGCCAGCAGCATGACGACTTGGGGGGCGCAAGATACGCAGTATTTT. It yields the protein CASSMTTWGAQDTQYF. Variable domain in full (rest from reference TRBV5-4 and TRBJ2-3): ETGVTQSPTHLIKTRGQQVTLRCSSQSGHNTVSWYQQALGQGPQFIFQYYREEENGRGNFPPRFSGLQFPNYSSELNVNALELDDSALYLCASSMTTWGAQDTQYFGPGTRLTVL.

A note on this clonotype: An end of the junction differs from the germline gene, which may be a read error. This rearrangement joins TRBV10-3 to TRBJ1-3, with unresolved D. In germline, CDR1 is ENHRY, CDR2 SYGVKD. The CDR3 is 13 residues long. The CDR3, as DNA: TGTGCCAGCAGCGCCACAACTGGAAACACCACATATTTT. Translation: CASSATTGNTTYF.

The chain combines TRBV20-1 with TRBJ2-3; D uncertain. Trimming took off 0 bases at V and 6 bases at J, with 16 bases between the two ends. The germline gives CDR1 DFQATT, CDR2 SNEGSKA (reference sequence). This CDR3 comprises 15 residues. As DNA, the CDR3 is TGCAGTGCTAGAGACCAAGTTAAGGGCCTGGATACGCAGTATTTT. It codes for CSARDQVKGLDTQYF.

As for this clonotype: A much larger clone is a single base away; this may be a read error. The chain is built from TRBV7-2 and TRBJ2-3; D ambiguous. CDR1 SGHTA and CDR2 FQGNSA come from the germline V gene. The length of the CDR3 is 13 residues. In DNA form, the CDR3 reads TGTGCCTGCAGCTTATCCCCCACAGATACGCAGTATTTT. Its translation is CACSLSPTDTQYF.

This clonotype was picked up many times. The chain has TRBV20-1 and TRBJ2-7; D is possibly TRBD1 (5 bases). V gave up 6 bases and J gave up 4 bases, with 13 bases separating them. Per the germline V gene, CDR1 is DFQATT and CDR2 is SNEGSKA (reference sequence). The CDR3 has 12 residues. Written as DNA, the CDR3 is TGCAGTGCGCCACGGACATTGTACGAGCAGTACTTC. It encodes CSAPRTLYEQYF.

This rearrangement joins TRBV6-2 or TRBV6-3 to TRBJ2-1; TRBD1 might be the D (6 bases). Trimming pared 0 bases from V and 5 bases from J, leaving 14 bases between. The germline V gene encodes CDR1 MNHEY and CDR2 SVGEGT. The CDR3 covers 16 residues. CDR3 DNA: TGTGCCAGCAGTTACTCTCGAGACAGGATAAACAATGAGCAGTTCTTC. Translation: CASSYSRDRINNEQFF.

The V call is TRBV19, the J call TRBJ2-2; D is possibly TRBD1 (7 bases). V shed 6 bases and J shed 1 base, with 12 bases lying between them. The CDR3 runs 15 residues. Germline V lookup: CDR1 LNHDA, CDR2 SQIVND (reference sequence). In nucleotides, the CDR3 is TGTGCCAGTAGCGCAGGGGGGTGGAACACCGGGGAGCTGTTTTTT. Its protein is CASSAGGWNTGELFF.

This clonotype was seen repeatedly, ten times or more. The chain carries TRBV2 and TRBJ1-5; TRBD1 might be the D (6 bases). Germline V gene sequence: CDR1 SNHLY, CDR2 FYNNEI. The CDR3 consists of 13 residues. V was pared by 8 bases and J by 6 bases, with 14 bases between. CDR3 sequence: CASDGQSGQPQHF. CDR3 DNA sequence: TGTGCCAGCGACGGACAGTCCGGTCAGCCCCAGCATTTT.

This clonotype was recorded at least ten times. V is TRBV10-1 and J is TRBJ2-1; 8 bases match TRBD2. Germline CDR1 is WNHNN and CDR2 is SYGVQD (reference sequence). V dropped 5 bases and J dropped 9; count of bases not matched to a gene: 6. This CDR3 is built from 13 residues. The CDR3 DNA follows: TGCGCCAGCAGTAGCGGGGGAAGGACTGAGCAGTTCTTC. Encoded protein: CASSSGGRTEQFF.

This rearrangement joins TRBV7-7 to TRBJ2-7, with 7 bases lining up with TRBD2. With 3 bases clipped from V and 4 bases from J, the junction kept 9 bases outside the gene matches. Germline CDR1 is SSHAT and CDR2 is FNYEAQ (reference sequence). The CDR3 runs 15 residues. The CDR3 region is CASSFRRLAVYEQYF. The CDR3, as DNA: TGTGCCAGCAGCTTTAGACGTCTAGCGGTATACGAGCAGTACTTC.

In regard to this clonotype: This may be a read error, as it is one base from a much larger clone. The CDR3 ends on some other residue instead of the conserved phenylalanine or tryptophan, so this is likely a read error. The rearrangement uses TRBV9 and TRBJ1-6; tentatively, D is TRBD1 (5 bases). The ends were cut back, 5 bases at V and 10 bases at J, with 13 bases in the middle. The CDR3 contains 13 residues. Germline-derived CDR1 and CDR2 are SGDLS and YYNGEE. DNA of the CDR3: TGTGCCAGCAGGAAGGGGAGTCAATCACCCCTCCACCTT. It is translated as CASRKGSQSPLHL.

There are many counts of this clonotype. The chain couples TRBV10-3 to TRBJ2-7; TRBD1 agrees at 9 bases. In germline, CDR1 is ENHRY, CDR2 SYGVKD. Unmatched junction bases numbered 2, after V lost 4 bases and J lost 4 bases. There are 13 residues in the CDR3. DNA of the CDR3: TGTGCCATCAGTGCGGACAGGGGTTACGAGCAGTACTTC. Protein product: CAISADRGYEQYF.

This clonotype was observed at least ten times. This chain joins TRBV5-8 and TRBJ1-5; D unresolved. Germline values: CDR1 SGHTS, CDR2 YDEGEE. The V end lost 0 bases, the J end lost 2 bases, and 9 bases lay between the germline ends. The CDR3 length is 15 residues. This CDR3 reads CASSLEGLGNQPQHF. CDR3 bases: TGTGCCAGCAGCTTGGAAGGGCTTGGCAATCAGCCCCAGCATTTT.